This paragraph covers one T cell receptor (beta chain) sequence. Its specificity is not known. Sequencing used immunoSEQ multiplex PCR; TCRdb keeps in-frame clones, though not all of them. Found here are roughly 45,000 clones, about 94% of them singletons; the top ten hold about 5%. The sample comes from a study of cytomegalovirus exposure and HLA in healthy donors. Study-level background: The 95 to 150 validation repertoires and the approximately 630 first-cohort repertoires shared a platform, a later analysis reported.

The donors were part of the validation cohort, which consisted of approximately 110 subjects and was separate from the first cohort of 666 subjects. Overall study results and limits: Reports indicated that the classifier achieved high specificity and sensitivity in diagnosing cytomegalovirus status. The study put around 180 TCR beta chains on its list as cytomegalovirus-associated.

Sequencing was performed on PBMCs. The sequence came from a young man in good health and CMV-seronegative.

As DNA, the CDR3 is TGTGCCAGCAGCTTGGGACAGGGGGATGGTTCACCCCTCCACTTT. Translating gives CASSLGQGDGSPLHF. The rearrangement links TRBV5-4 to TRBJ1-6; TRBD1 aligns across 9 bases. The CDR3 runs 15 residues. Losses at the gene ends were 0 bases for V and 9 bases for J; bases not matched to a gene: 4. The germline gives CDR1 SGHNT, CDR2 YYREEE (reference sequence).